These 9 T cell receptor beta chains originate from one sample sequenced in a study of cytomegalovirus exposure and HLA in healthy donors (TCRdb year 2017). Receptors were amplified or captured by the immunoSEQ multiplex PCR assay. TCRdb limited this immuneACCESS table to in-frame rearrangements with V and J called. A share of clones is missing; checked studies link under half to unresolved V genes, and the rest is unexplained. The sample data list tens of thousands of clones, and about 90% of these were observed just once. 3.8% of the sample goes to the ten largest clones. The source material was PBMCs. These receptors were collected from a woman younger than 30 in good health and CMV-seropositive.

The V call is TRBV30, the J call TRBJ2-7; 7 bases map to TRBD2. The germline CDR1 and CDR2 sequences are GTSNPN and SVGIG (reference sequence). The CDR3 loop spans 12 amino acids. With 5 bases clipped from V and 7 bases from J, the junction kept 8 bases outside the gene matches. The DNA of the CDR3 is TGTGCCTGGGGTCTGGGGGGAGGGGAGCAGTACTTC. Protein: CAWGLGGGEQYF.

The CDR3 protein is CASSAGGVTEAFF. DNA for the CDR3: TGTGCCAGCAGTGCGGGAGGGGTTACTGAAGCTTTCTTT. J is TRBJ1-1 and V is TRBV27; TRBD1 is a possible D gene (5 bases). The CDR3 covers 13 residues. Per the germline V gene, CDR1 is MNHEY and CDR2 is SMNVEV (reference sequence). Deletions cut 5 bases from V and 5 bases from J, with 12 bases between.

The chain combines TRBV6-1 with TRBJ2-3, with D tentatively TRBD1 (7 bases). CDR1 and CDR2 (germline): MNHNS, SASEGT. The CDR3 is made up of 14 amino acids. The V and J ends lost 4 bases and 4 bases respectively, with 12 bases between them. The chain's CDR3 is CASSGGTESDTQYF. The CDR3 bases are TGTGCCAGCAGTGGCGGGACAGAATCAGATACGCAGTATTTT.

J is TRBJ1-1 and V is TRBV6-5; D not resolved. CDR3 length equals 16 residues. The ends were cut back, 2 bases at V and 5 bases at J, with 18 bases in the middle. CDR1 and CDR2 (germline): MNHEY, SVGAGI. The CDR3 nucleotides read TGTGCCAGCAGTTACAGTTGGTTCAGTAAGGAGACTGAAGCTTTCTTT. Protein product: CASSYSWFSKETEAFF.

The rearrangement joins TRBV2 to TRBJ2-5; 13 nucleotides agree with TRBD2. J lost 5 bases, V lost 5 bases, and 2 bases had no gene match. CDR3 length equals 14 residues. Germline lookup yields CDR1 SNHLY and CDR2 FYNNEI. The CDR3 sequence: CASSRTSGSETQYF. Here the CDR3 DNA reads TGTGCCAGCAGTAGGACTAGCGGGAGTGAGACCCAGTACTTC.

The chain has TRBV27 and TRBJ2-2, with a tentative D call TRBD2 (5 bases). This CDR3 spans 17 amino acids. V gave up 2 bases and J gave up 0 bases, with 13 bases separating them. The V gene's germline CDR1 is MNHEY and CDR2 SMNVEV (reference sequence). The CDR3 DNA is TGTGCCAGCAGTTTAGTCGGACTCGTCACGAACACCGGGGAGCTGTTTTTT. Translating gives CASSLVGLVTNTGELFF.

The chain recombines TRBV7-9 with TRBJ2-3, with 8 nucleotides matching TRBD1. The germline gives CDR1 SEHNR, CDR2 FQNEAQ (reference sequence). V lost 4 bases and J lost 5; bases outside the gene matches: 8. This CDR3 has 15 residues. DNA for the CDR3: TGTGCCAGCAGCTCCTACAGGGGGGTAAAAGATACGCAGTATTTT. As protein: CASSSYRGVKDTQYF. The full variable domain, completed using reference TRBV7-9 and TRBJ2-3, is DTGVSQNPRHKITKRGQNVTFRCDPISEHNRLYWYRQTLGQGPEFLTYFQNEAQLEKSRLLSDRFSAERPKGSFSTLEIQRTEQGDSAMYLCASSSYRGVKDTQYFGPGTRLTVL.

The chain carries TRBV10-3 and TRBJ1-2, with 11 bases fitting TRBD1. V lost 8 bases, J lost 8 bases, and 10 bases stayed unmatched. CDR3 length: 14 amino acids. Per germline, CDR1 ENHRY and CDR2 SYGVKD. CDR3 bases: TGTGCCATCGCGGGACAGGGGGACCTTGGGGGCTACACCTTC. Protein sequence: CAIAGQGDLGGYTF.

The chain uses TRBV4-1 and TRBJ2-3; TRBD1 is a possible D gene (6 bases). The CDR3 loop spans 14 amino acids. Trimming removed 5 bases at V and 2 bases at J, with 11 bases between. Germline loops: CDR1 MGHRA, CDR2 YSYEKL. CDR3 residues: CASSKQGTTDTQYF. The CDR3 region has the DNA TGCGCCAGCAGCAAGCAGGGGACCACAGATACGCAGTATTTT.